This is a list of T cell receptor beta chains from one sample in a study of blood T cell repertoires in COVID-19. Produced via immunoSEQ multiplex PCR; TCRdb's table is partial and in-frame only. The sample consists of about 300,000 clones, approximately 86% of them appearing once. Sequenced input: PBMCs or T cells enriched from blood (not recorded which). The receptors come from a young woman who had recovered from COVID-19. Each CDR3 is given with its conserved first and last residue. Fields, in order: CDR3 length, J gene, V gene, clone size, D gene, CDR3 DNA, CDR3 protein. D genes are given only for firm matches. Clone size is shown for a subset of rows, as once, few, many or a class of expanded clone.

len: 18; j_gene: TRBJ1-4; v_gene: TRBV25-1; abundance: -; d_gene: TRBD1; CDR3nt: TGTGCCAGCAGTGAATATTTCTCTCCCCGGGACAGGGGGGAAAAACTGTTTTTT; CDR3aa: CASSEYFSPRDRGEKLFF
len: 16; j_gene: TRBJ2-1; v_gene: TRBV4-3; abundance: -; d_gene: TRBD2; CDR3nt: TGCGCCAGCAGCCAATACGCTAGCGGGGTCCACGGTGAGCAGTTCTTC; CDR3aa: CASSQYASGVHGEQFF
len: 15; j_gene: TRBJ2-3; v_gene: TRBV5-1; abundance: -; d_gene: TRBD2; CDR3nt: TGCGCCAGCAGCGCGCTAGCGGGGGACACAGATACGCAGTATTTT; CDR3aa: CASSALAGDTDTQYF
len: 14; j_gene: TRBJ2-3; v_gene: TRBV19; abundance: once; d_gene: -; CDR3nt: TGTGCCAGTAGGCGGCGGAGGACGGCAGATACGCAGTATTTT; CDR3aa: CASRRRRTADTQYF
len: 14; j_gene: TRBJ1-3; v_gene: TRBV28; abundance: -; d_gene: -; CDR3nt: TGTGCCAGCACCCTGTGGGGGGCTGGAAACACCATATATTTT; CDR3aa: CASTLWGAGNTIYF
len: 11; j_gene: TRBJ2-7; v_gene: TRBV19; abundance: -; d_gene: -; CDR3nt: TGTGCCAGTAGTCAATCCTACGAGCAGTACTTC; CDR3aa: CASSQSYEQYF
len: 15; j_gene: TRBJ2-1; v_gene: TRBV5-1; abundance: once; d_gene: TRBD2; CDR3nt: TGCGCCAGCAGGCAGGCTAGCGGGGGATCGAATGAGCAGTTCTTC; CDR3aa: CASRQASGGSNEQFF
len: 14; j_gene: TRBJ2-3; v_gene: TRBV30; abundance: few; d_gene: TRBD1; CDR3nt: TGTGCCTGGAGTCGCGACAGGGGGGCAGATACGCAGTATTTT; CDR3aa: CAWSRDRGADTQYF
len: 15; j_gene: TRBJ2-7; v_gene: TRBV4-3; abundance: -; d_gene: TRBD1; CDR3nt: TGCGCCAGCAGCCAGGCGGGACAGGGACCCTACGAGCAGTACTTC; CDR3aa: CASSQAGQGPYEQYF
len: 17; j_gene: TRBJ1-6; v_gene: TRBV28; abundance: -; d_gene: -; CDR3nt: TGTGCCAGCAGTTTGGGGCATACAAGCTCCTATAATTCACCCCTCCACTTT; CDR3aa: CASSLGHTSSYNSPLHF
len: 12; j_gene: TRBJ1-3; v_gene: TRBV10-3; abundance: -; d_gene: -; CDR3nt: TGTGCCACACAGGACTCTGGAAACACCATATATTTT; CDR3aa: CATQDSGNTIYF
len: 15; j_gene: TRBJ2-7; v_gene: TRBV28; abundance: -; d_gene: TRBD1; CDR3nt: TGTGCCAGCAGCTCTTCAGGGACAGGGTCCCACGAGCAGTACTTC; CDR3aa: CASSSSGTGSHEQYF
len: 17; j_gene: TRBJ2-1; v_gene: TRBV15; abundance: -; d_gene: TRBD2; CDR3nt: TGTGCCACCAGCAGAGATCGGCCGGGAGGTTTAGTCAATGAGCAGTTCTTC; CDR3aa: CATSRDRPGGLVNEQFF
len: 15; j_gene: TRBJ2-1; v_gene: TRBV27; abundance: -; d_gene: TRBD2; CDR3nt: TGTGCCAGCCAGATAACTAGCGGCACCTACAATGAGCAGTTCTTC; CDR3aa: CASQITSGTYNEQFF
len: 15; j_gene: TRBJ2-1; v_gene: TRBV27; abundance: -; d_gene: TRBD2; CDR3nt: TGTGCCAGCAGTTTATCCCCCCTAGCGGGAGTTGAGCAGTTCTTC; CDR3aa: CASSLSPLAGVEQFF
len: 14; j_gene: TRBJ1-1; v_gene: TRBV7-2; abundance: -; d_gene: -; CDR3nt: TGTGCCAGCAGCTCTCAGGGTCCGGGCACTGAAGCTTTCTTT; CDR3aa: CASSSQGPGTEAFF
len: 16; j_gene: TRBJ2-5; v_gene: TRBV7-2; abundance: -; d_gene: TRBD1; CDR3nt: TGTGCCAGCAGCTCGGGACAGGGGGCGAAGGGAGAGACCCAGTACTTC; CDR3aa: CASSSGQGAKGETQYF
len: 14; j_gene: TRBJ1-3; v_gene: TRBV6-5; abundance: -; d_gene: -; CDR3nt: TGTGCCAGCAGTTCCCTCCCCGGTGGAAACACCATATATTTT; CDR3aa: CASSSLPGGNTIYF
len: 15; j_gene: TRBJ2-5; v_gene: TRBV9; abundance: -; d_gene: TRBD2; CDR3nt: TGTGCCAGCAGCGTAGATCCTAGCGGGAGTGAGACCCAGTACTTC; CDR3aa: CASSVDPSGSETQYF
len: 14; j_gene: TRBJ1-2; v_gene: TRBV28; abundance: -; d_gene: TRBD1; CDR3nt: TGTGCCAGCAGGACAGGGGGCGCCGACTATGGCTACACCTTC; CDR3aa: CASRTGGADYGYTF
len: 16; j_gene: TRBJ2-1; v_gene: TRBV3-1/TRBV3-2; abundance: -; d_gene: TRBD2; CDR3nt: TGTGCCAGCAGCCATACTAGCGGGAGTCTGTACAATGAGCAGTTCTTC; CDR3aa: CASSHTSGSLYNEQFF
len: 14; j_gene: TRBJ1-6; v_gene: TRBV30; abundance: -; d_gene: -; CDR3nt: TGTGCCTGGAGTGTCGACCTCGAGGGTTCACCCCTCCACTTT; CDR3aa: CAWSVDLEGSPLHF
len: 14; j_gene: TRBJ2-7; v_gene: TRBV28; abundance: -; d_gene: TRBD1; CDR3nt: TGTGCCAGCACTCCATCCCAGGGGGCAGGGGAGCAGTACTTC; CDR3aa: CASTPSQGAGEQYF
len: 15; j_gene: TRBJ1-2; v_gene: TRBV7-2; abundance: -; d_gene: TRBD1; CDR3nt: TGTGCCAGCAGCTTAGCCGGGACAGGGGACTATGGCTACACCTTC; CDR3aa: CASSLAGTGDYGYTF
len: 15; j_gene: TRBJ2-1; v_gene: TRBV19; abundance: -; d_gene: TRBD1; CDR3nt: TGTGCCAGTAGTACCCGACAGGGCAGCTACAATGAGCAGTTCTTC; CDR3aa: CASSTRQGSYNEQFF
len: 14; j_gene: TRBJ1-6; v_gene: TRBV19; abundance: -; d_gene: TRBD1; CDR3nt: TGTGCCAGTAGGTCCGGGACAGATAATTCACCCCTCCACTTT; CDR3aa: CASRSGTDNSPLHF
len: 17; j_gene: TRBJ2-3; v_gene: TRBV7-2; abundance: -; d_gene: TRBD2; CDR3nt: TGTGCCAGCAGCTTAGCGGCTAGCGGGGTCTTCACAGATACGCAGTATTTT; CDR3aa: CASSLAASGVFTDTQYF
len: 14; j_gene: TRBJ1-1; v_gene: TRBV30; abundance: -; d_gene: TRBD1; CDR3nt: TGTGCCTGGAGAGGACAGGGCTCCTTACCTGAAGCTTTCTTT; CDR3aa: CAWRGQGSLPEAFF
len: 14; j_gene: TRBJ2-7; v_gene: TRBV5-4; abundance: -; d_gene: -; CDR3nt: TGTGCCAGCAGCCAGGCAGGGCGGACCTACGAGCAGTACTTC; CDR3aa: CASSQAGRTYEQYF
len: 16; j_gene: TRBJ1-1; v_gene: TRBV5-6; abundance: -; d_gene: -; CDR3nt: TGTGCCAGCAGCTTGAGGGTTGCCAGGGGAAACACTGAAGCTTTCTTT; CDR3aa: CASSLRVARGNTEAFF
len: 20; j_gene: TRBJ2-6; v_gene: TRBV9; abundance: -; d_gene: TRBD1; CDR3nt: TGTGCCAGCAGCGTAGCCGTAGACAGGGGGATATATCTCTCGACCAACGTCCTGACTTTC; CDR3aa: CASSVAVDRGIYLSTNVLTF
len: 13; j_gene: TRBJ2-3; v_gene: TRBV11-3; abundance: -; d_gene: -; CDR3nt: TGTGCCAGCAGCTTAGAGCATGCGGATACGCAGTATTTT; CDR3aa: CASSLEHADTQYF
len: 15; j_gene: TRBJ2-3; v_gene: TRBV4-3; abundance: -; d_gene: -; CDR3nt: TGCGCCAGCAGCCCGGCGGCCTCTAGCACAGATACGCAGTATTTT; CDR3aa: CASSPAASSTDTQYF
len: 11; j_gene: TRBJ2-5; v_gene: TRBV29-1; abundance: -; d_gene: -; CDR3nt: TGCAGCGTTTCCAGCAGGGAGACCCAGTACTTC; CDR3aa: CSVSSRETQYF
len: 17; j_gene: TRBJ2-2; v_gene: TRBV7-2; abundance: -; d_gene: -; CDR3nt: TGTGCCAGCAGCTTAGAGAGCGGAGGGGCGAACACCGGGGAGCTGTTTTTT; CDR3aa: CASSLESGGANTGELFF
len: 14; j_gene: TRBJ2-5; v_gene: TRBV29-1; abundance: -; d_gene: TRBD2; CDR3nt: TGCAGCGTTGAGCGGGGGGGCTTTCGGGAGACCCAGTACTTC; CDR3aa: CSVERGGFRETQYF
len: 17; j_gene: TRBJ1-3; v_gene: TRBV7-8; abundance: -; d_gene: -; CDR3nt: TGTGCCAGCAGCTTAGTTCCGGTTCGGGGTTCGGGAAACACCATATATTTT; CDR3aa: CASSLVPVRGSGNTIYF
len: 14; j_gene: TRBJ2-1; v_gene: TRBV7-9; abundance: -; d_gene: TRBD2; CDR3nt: TGTGCCAGTACTGGGACTAGCGGATACAATGAGCAGTTCTTC; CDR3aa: CASTGTSGYNEQFF
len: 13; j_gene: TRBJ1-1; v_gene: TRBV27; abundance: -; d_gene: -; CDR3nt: TGTGCCAGCAGTTTATTTAGTAACACTGAAGCTTTCTTT; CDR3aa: CASSLFSNTEAFF
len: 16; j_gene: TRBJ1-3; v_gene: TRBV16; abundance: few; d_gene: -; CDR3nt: TGTGCCAGCAGCCAAGATTTTGGCAGGGCCGGAAACACCATATATTTT; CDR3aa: CASSQDFGRAGNTIYF
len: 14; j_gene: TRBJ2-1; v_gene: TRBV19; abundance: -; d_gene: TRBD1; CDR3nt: TGTGCCAGTAGTATCCGGGACAGAAACAATGAGCAGTTCTTC; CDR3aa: CASSIRDRNNEQFF
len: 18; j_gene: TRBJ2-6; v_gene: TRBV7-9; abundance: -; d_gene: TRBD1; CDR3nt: TGTGCCAGCAGCCACCTTGGGGACAGGGGCGCTGGGGCCAACGTCCTGACTTTC; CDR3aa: CASSHLGDRGAGANVLTF
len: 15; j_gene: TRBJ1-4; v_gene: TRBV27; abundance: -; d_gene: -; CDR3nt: TGTGCCAGCAGTCCTACTCAGCAGGCTGGGGAAAAACTGTTTTTT; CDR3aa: CASSPTQQAGEKLFF
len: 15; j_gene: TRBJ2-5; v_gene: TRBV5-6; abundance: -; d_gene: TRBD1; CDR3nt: TGTGCCAGCAGCTTGGGATACAGGGGTTACGAGACCCAGTACTTC; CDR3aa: CASSLGYRGYETQYF
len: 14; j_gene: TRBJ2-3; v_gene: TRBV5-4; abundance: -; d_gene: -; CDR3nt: TGTGCCAGCAGCCGGGGTTTAAACACAGATACGCAGTATTTT; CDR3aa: CASSRGLNTDTQYF
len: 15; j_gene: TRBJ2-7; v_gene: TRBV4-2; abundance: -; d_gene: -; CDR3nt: TGTGCCAGCAGCCAAGATTTCGGTCGGGTGGTCGAGCAGTACTTC; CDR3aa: CASSQDFGRVVEQYF
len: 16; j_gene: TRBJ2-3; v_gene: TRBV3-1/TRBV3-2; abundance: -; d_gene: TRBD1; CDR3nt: TGTGCCAGCAGCCCCAGGACAGGGATTAGCACAGATACGCAGTATTTT; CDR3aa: CASSPRTGISTDTQYF
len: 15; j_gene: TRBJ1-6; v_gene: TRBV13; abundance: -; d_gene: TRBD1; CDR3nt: TGTGCCAGCAGCTCGACAGGGGGCGCTTATTCACCCCTCCACTTT; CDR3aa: CASSSTGGAYSPLHF
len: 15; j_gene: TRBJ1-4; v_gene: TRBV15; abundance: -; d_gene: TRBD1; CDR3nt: TGTGCCACCAGCAGAAAAACAGGGGCGGTAGGAAAACTGTTTTTT; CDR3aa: CATSRKTGAVGKLFF
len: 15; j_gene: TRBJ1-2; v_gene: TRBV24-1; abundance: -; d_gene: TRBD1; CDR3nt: TGTGCCACCAGTGACCCCGGACAGGGACCTTATGGCTACACCTTC; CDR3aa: CATSDPGQGPYGYTF
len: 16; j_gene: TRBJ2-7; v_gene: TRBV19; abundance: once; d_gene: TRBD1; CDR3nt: TGTGCCAGTAGTATAGATCGGGACAGGGGGACGAGCGAGCAGTACTTC; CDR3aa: CASSIDRDRGTSEQYF
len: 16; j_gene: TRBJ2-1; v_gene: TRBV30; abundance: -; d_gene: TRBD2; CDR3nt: TGTGCCTGGAGCCCAGGGCGGCGCGGGAGTTCTTCTCCCCAGTTCTTC; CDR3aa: CAWSPGRRGSSSPQFF
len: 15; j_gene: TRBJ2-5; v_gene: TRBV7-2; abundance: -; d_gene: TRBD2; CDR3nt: TGTGCCAGCAGCTTGGCGGGGGAGTCCTTAGAGACCCAGTACTTC; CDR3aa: CASSLAGESLETQYF
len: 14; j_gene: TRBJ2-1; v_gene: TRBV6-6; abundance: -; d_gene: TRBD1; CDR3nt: TGTGCCAGCACCATGACAGGGGGCTTCGATGAGCAGTTCTTC; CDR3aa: CASTMTGGFDEQFF